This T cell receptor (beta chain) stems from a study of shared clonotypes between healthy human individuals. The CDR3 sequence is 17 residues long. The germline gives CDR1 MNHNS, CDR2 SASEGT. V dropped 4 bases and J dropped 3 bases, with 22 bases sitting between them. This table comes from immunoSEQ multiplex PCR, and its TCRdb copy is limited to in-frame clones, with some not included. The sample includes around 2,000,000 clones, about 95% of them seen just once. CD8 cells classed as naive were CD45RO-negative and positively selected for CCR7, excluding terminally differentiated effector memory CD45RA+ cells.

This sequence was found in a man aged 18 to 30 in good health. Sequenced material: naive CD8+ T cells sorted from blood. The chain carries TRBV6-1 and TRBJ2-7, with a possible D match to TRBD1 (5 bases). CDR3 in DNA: TGTGCCAGCAGTGGGTGGGGCAGGCTGTTGGAGAGCTACGAGCAGTACTTC. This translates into CASSGWGRLLESYEQYF.